One sample yielded the 9 T cell receptor beta chains listed below, sequenced in a study of post-analysis software for immune sequencing data. Broader study findings: Patients had higher frequencies than controls of five or six TRBV segments, including TRBV5-6, TRBV5-1 and TRBV20-1.

These TCRs' antigens remain unknown. cDNA libraries for TCR beta contained unique molecular identifiers. TCRdb reprocessed the PCR reads with MiXCR, giving one entry per CDR3 protein. The table has about 540,000 distinct CDR3 sequences, 30% to 40% seen once. Sequencing input: blood. The source is a girl between 2 and 17 years old with multiple sclerosis.

This clonotype has a handful of counts. The chain links TRBV7-9 to TRBJ2-5, with 7 positions matching TRBD1. V lost 5 bases and J lost 3; bases outside the gene matches: 6. CDR1 and CDR2 from the germline V gene are SEHNR and FQNEAQ (reference sequence). This CDR3 has 14 amino acids. The CDR3 sequence is CASSGRDRKETQYF. CDR3 sequence (DNA): TGTGCCAGCAGCGGCCGGGACAGAAAAGAGACCCAGTACTTC.

The chain joins TRBV7-9 to TRBJ2-7; D may match TRBD1 or TRBD2 (5 bases each). The J call may be in error: the DNA end matches TRBJ2-5 better. Germline V gene data show CDR1 as SEHNR and CDR2 as FQNEAQ (reference sequence). CDR3 size: 16 residues. The CDR3, as DNA: TGTGCCAGCAGCTTAGCGCTGGCAGGCGAGGGGGAGACCCAGTACTTC. It specifies CASSLALAGEGETQYF.

This chain joins TRBV20-1 and TRBJ1-2, with D possibly being TRBD1 (5 bases). The V and J ends lost 1 base and 1 base respectively, with 10 bases between them. The germline CDR1 and CDR2 sequences are DFQATT and SNEGSKA (reference sequence). The CDR3 runs to 14 residues. The CDR3 bases are TGCAGTGCTAGAGGGGACGGACTTAACTATGGCTACACCTTC. Its translation: CSARGDGLNYGYTF.

The sample holds a few counts of this clonotype. The chain couples TRBV5-6 to TRBJ2-7, with a possible D match to TRBD2 (5 bases). Germline values: CDR1 SGHDT, CDR2 YYEEEE. V lost 2 bases and J lost 2, with 11 bases in between. The CDR3 loop spans 14 amino acids. The CDR3 loop is CASSFGLGTYEQYF. The CDR3, as DNA: TGTGCCAGCAGCTTTGGACTGGGAACCTACGAGCAGTACTTC.

In its sample, this clonotype was seen a few times. This chain joins TRBV6-6 and TRBJ1-2; the D is unclear. Trimming stripped 2 bases from V and 2 bases from J, with 18 bases between. The CDR3 is made up of 17 amino acids. The V gene's germline CDR1 is MNHNY and CDR2 SVGAGI (reference sequence). The CDR3, as DNA: TGTGCCAGCAGTTACGCGCGGGGTTCCGAGGGCAACTATGGCTACACCTTC. The encoded protein is CASSYARGSEGNYGYTF.

This clonotype was counted between two and nine times. The rearrangement links TRBV6-1 to TRBJ2-3; D ambiguous. The ends were cut back, 1 base at V and 4 bases at J, with 6 bases in the middle. Germline lookup yields CDR1 MNHNS and CDR2 SASEGT. CDR3 length: 13 residues. CDR3 in amino acids: CASSEVLADTQYF. The CDR3 nucleotides read TGTGCCAGCAGTGAAGTGCTGGCAGATACGCAGTATTTT.

This clonotype appeared a few times. V is TRBV7-9 and J is TRBJ2-7; 9 bases match TRBD1. Germline lookup yields CDR1 SEHNR and CDR2 FQNEAQ (reference sequence). This CDR3 is 17 amino acids long. Trimming cost V 5 bases and J 2 bases; bases outside gene matches: 13. The CDR3 spells CASSPPDGQGKTYEQYF. CDR3 nucleotide sequence: TGTGCCAGCAGCCCACCCGACGGACAGGGGAAGACCTACGAGCAGTACTTC.

This rearrangement joins TRBV15 to TRBJ2-2; a possible D gene is TRBD1 (5 bases). V dropped 4 bases and J dropped 1 base, with 7 bases sitting between them. The CDR3 loop spans 14 amino acids. Looked up from germline, CDR1 is LNHNV and CDR2 is YYDKDF (reference sequence). The CDR3 region has the DNA TGTGCCACCAGCAAGGACAAGAACACCGGGGAGCTGTTTTTT. It codes for CATSKDKNTGELFF.

CDR3: CASGVEQETQYF. DNA of the CDR3: TGTGCCAGCGGTGTAGAGCAAGAGACCCAGTACTTC. The chain combines TRBV27 with TRBJ2-5, with no clear D. This CDR3 is 12 amino acids long. Germline CDR1 and CDR2: MNHEY and SMNVEV (reference sequence). The V end was cut by 8 bases, the J end by 2 bases, with 9 bases between.